These 18 T cell receptor beta chains came from one sample sequenced in a study of preoperative IRX-2 immunotherapy in early breast cancer. As to treatment: preoperative locoregional IRX-2 cytokine immunotherapy. The data were produced by immunoSEQ multiplex PCR, yet TCRdb's version contains in-frame clones alone and is incomplete. The repertoire holds tens of thousands of clones, with approximately 95% as singletons. The input for sequencing was tumor tissue, taken after IRX-2 immunotherapy. Receptors were obtained from a human donor with breast cancer.

V gene TRBV18 combines with J gene TRBJ1-4; 7 positions agree with TRBD1. Germline V gene data show CDR1 as KGHSH and CDR2 as LQKENI. This CDR3 is 15 amino acids long. V shed 3 bases, J shed 5 bases, and the junction held 6 bases outside the gene matches. The CDR3: CASSPPPRGNEKLFF. The CDR3 bases are TGTGCCAGCTCACCGCCCCCCAGGGGGAATGAAAAACTGTTTTTT.

The rearrangement uses TRBV6-5 and TRBJ1-4, with TRBD1 as a possible D gene (5 bases). Trimming took off 9 bases at V and 2 bases at J, with 10 bases between the two ends. The CDR3 is 13 amino acids. Germline V gene lookup returns CDR1 MNHEY and CDR2 SVGAGI. Here the CDR3 DNA reads TGTGCCAGTCAGGGATCCACTAATGAAAAACTGTTTTTT. It codes for CASQGSTNEKLFF.

DNA for the CDR3: TGTGCCAGCAGTGACGTGTCGGCGGCTAGAAGAGAGACCCAGTACTTC. It translates to CASSDVSAARRETQYF. This sequence joins TRBV25-1 and TRBJ2-5, with unresolved D. The ends were cut back, 3 bases at V and 4 bases at J, with 18 bases in the middle. The germline V gene has CDR1 MGHDK and CDR2 SYGVNS. The CDR3 has 16 amino acids.

The CDR3 DNA reads as TGTGCCAGCAGCTCAGAAGTGAGCTCCTATAATTCACCCCTCCACTTT. It encodes CASSSEVSSYNSPLHF. V and J are TRBV7-6 and TRBJ1-6, with D unclear. The germline gives CDR1 SGHVS, CDR2 FNYEAQ. V was shortened by 4 bases and J by 0 bases, with 10 bases between the two germline ends. The CDR3 contains 16 residues.

The chain's CDR3 is CASSTGGRETQYF. The CDR3 nucleotides read TGTGCCAGCAGCACAGGGGGACGGGAGACCCAGTACTTC. V usage is TRBV28 and J usage is TRBJ2-5; 8 bases align to TRBD1. The germline V gene encodes CDR1 MDHEN and CDR2 SYDVKM. This CDR3 comprises 13 residues. V lost 6 bases, J lost 5 bases, and 5 bases stayed unmatched.

The V and J genes are TRBV7-9 and TRBJ1-1; D possibly corresponds to TRBD1 (6 bases). V lost 2 bases and J 3 bases, leaving 19 bases between the germline ends. The CDR3 is 17 residues long. Germline loops: CDR1 SEHNR, CDR2 FQNEAQ (reference sequence). For the CDR3, the DNA is TGTGCCAGCAGCTTAAAGCGGGGGGGGGCAGGGGACACTGAAGCTTTCTTT. Its translation is CASSLKRGGAGDTEAFF.

The chain joins TRBV6-5 to TRBJ1-1, with D uncertain. The germline V gene has CDR1 MNHEY and CDR2 SVGAGI. The CDR3 length is 15 residues. Trimming took off 0 bases at V and 9 bases at J, with 17 bases between the two ends. The CDR3: CASSYSPTDLMKAFF. The CDR3 region has the DNA TGTGCCAGCAGTTACTCCCCGACGGACCTTATGAAAGCTTTCTTT.

This clone has just one count. V is TRBV6-5 and J is TRBJ1-6; D might be TRBD1 (5 bases). V was clipped by 4 bases and J by 6 bases, with 10 bases between them. The CDR3 contains 14 residues. Germline-derived CDR1 and CDR2 are MNHEY and SVGAGI. The CDR3 here is CASSSRVPNSPLHF. The CDR3 coding sequence is TGTGCCAGCAGTTCCAGGGTACCTAATTCACCCCTCCACTTT.

The count of this clone is one. The chain employs TRBV7-2 and TRBJ2-3; D possibly matches TRBD1 or TRBD2 (6 bases each). V was cut by 5 bases and J by 4 bases, with 22 bases left in between. CDR1 and CDR2 (germline): SGHTA, FQGNSA. This CDR3 has 17 residues. The CDR3 nucleotides read TGTGCCAGCAGCGGAACCCCCTTGAGGGGGGCACCAGATACGCAGTATTTT. Its protein is CASSGTPLRGAPDTQYF. The whole variable domain, remainder taken from reference TRBV7-2 and TRBJ2-3, is GAGVSQSPSNKVTEKGKDVELRCDPISGHTALYWYRQSLGQGLEFLIYFQGNSAPDKSGLPSDRFSAERTGGSVSTLTIQRTQQEDSAVYLCASSGTPLRGAPDTQYFGPGTRLTVL.

This chain joins TRBV7-3 and TRBJ2-2, with D tentatively TRBD1 (6 bases). The CDR3 has 15 residues. With 4 bases removed from V and 7 bases from J, the gap between germline ends came to 16 bases. Germline V lookup: CDR1 SGHTA, CDR2 FQGTGA. The CDR3 DNA reads TGTGCCAGCAGCTCTAGGCCCAGGGGCGACGGGGAGCTGTTTTTT. It codes for CASSSRPRGDGELFF.

The chain carries TRBV6-6 and TRBJ2-1; D possibly corresponds to TRBD1 (5 bases). The CDR3 has 12 amino acids. V was clipped by 1 base and J by 7 bases, with 5 bases between them. Germline CDR1 and CDR2: MNHNY and SVGAGI (reference sequence). The chain's CDR3 is CASSYYRNEQFF. CDR3 DNA sequence: TGTGCCAGCAGTTACTACAGGAATGAGCAGTTCTTC.

The CDR3 loop reads CASSLGEGIGNQPQHF. The DNA for the CDR3 is TGTGCCAGCAGCTTAGGCGAGGGGATAGGCAATCAGCCCCAGCATTTT. V usage is TRBV11-2 and J usage is TRBJ1-5; tentatively, D is TRBD1 (5 bases). Germline V gene data show CDR1 as SGHAT and CDR2 as FQNNGV. Deletions cut 1 base from V and 2 bases from J, with 12 bases between. The CDR3 is 16 amino acids.

The chain links TRBV5-4 to TRBJ1-5; 12 nucleotides agree with TRBD1. Germline V gene lookup returns CDR1 SGHNT and CDR2 YYREEE (reference sequence). The CDR3 is 19 residues long. Trimming took 4 bases from V and 1 from J; bases not matched to a gene: 12. In nucleotides, the CDR3 is TGTGCCAGCAGCCGGAGGGGGACAGGGGGCAATAGCAGCAATCAGCCCCAGCATTTT. It is translated as CASSRRGTGGNSSNQPQHF.

J is TRBJ2-7 and V is TRBV5-4; TRBD2 aligns across 8 bases. V shed 4 bases and J 3 bases; nucleotides not matched to a gene: 9. This CDR3 region has 15 residues. CDR1 and CDR2 from the germline V gene are SGHNT and YYREEE (reference sequence). Here the CDR3 reads CASSAGGAYYYEQYF. The CDR3, as DNA: TGTGCCAGCAGCGCCGGGGGGGCTTACTACTACGAGCAGTACTTC.

J is TRBJ1-5 and V is TRBV6-1; D gene uncertain. Trimming took off 7 bases at V and 1 base at J, with 14 bases between the two ends. In germline, CDR1 is MNHNS, CDR2 SASEGT. The length of the CDR3 is 15 residues. CDR3 nucleotide sequence: TGTGCCAGCACATGGAGTGGACGGAGCAATCAGCCCCAGCATTTT. Protein product: CASTWSGRSNQPQHF.

The V call is TRBV6-5, the J call TRBJ1-1; no firm D call. The CDR3 is made up of 12 amino acids. Germline values: CDR1 MNHEY, CDR2 SVGAGI. The V end was cut by 7 bases, the J end by 1 base, with 7 bases between. CDR3 sequence: CASTPGNTEAFF. CDR3 nucleotide sequence: TGTGCCAGCACCCCAGGGAACACTGAAGCTTTCTTT.

This rearrangement joins TRBV5-1 to TRBJ2-3; D is ambiguous. With 0 bases removed from V and 1 base from J, the gap between germline ends came to 6 bases. Germline lookup yields CDR1 SGHRS and CDR2 YFSETQ. There are 14 residues in the CDR3. The CDR3 spells CASSLERRTDTQYF. Written as DNA, the CDR3 is TGCGCCAGCAGCTTGGAACGCCGCACAGATACGCAGTATTTT.

The genes are TRBV2 and TRBJ2-1; no reliable D call. The CDR3 runs to 13 residues. The germline V and J ends were trimmed by 6 bases and 9 bases, with 15 bases remaining between them. Germline V gene lookup returns CDR1 SNHLY and CDR2 FYNNEI. The CDR3 bases are TGTGCCAGCAGCCTCACCCTAGGAAGTGAGCAGTTCTTC. This translates into CASSLTLGSEQFF.